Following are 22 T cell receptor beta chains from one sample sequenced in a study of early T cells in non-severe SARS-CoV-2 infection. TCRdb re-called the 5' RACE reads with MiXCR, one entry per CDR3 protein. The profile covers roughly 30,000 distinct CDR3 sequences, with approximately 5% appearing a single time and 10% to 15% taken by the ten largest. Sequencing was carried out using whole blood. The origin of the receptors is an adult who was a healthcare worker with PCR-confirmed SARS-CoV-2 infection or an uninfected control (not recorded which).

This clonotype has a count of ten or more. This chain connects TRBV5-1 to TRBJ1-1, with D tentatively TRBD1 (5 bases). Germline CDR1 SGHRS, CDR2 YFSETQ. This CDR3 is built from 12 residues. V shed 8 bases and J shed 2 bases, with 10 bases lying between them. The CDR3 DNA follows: TGCGCCAGTTCCGGGGCCAACACTGAAGCTTTCTTT. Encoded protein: CASSGANTEAFF.

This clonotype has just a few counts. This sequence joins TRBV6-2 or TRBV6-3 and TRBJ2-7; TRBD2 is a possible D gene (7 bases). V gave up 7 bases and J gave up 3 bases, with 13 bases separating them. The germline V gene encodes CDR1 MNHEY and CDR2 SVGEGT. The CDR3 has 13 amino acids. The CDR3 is CASNPGGLYEQYF. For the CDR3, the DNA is TGTGCCAGCAACCCGGGGGGCCTCTACGAGCAGTACTTC.

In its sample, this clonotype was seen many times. CDR3 nucleotide sequence: TGTGCCAGCAGCTTCGCGGGGGCCCACGAGCAGTACTTC. It translates to CASSFAGAHEQYF. The V gene is TRBV7-9, the J gene TRBJ2-7, with D maybe TRBD2 (7 bases). CDR1 SEHNR and CDR2 FQNEAQ come from the germline V gene (reference sequence). V was pared by 3 bases and J by 5 bases, with 11 bases between. The CDR3 has 13 amino acids.

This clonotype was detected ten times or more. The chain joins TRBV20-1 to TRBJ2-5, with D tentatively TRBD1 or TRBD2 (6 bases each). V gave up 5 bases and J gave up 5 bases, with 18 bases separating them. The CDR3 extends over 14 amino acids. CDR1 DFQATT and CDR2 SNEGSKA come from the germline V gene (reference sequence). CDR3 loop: CSAPALGGHETQYF. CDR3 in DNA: TGCAGTGCTCCGGCGCTGGGGGGCCACGAGACCCAGTACTTC.

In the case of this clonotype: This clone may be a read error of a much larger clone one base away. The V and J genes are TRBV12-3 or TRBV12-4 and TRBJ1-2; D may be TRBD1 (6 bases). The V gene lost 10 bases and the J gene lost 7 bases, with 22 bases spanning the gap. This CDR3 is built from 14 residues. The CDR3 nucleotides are TGTGCCAACACCTGGGGGGGCTCCGCTATTGGCTACACCTTC. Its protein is CANTWGGSAIGYTF.

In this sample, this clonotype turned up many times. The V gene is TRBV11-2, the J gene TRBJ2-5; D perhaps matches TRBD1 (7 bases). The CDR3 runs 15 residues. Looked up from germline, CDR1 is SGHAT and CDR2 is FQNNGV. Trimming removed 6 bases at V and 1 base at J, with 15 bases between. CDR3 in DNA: TGTGCCAGCAGGTCAGGGGGGAAAATCCAAGAGACCCAGTACTTC. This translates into CASRSGGKIQETQYF.

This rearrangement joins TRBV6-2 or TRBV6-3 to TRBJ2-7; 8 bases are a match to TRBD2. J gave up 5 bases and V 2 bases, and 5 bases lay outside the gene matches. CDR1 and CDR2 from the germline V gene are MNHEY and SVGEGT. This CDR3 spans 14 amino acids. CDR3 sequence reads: CASSYTRGVHEQYF. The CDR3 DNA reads TGTGCCAGCAGTTACACGCGGGGGGTCCACGAGCAGTACTTC.

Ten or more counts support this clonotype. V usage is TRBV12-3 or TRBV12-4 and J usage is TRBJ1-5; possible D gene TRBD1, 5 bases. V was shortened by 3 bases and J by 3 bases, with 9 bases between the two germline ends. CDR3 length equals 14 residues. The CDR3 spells CASSFKGDNQPQHF. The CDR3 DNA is TGTGCCAGCAGTTTTAAAGGGGACAATCAGCCCCAGCATTTT.

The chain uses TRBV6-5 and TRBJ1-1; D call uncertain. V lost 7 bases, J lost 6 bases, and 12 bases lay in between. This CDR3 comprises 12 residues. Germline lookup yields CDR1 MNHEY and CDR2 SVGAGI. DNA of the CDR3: TGTGCCAGCATCGGGGAAGCGGCTGAAGCTTTCTTT. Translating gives CASIGEAAEAFF.

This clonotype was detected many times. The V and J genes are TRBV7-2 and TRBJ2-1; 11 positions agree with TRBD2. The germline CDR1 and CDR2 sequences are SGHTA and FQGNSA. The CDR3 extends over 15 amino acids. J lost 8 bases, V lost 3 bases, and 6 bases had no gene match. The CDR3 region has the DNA TGTGCCAGCAGCTTGGTAGCGGGGGGGCCAGATGAGCAGTTCTTC. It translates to CASSLVAGGPDEQFF. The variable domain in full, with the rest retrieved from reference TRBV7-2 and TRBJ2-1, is GAGVSQSPSNKVTEKGKDVELRCDPISGHTALYWYRQSLGQGLEFLIYFQGNSAPDKSGLPSDRFSAERTGGSVSTLTIQRTQQEDSAVYLCASSLVAGGPDEQFFGPGTRLTVL.

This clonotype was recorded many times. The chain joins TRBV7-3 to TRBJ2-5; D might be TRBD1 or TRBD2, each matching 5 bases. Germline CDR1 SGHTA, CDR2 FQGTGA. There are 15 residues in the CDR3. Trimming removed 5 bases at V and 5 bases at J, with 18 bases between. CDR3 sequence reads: CASSARDALRETQYF. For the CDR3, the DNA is TGTGCCAGCAGCGCCCGGGACGCCCTCCGCGAGACCCAGTACTTC.

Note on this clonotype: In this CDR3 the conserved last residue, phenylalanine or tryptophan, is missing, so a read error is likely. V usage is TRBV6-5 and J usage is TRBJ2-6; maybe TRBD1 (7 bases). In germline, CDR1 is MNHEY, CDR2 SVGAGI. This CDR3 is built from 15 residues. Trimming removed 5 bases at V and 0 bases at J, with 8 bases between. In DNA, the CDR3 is TGTGCCAGCAGTCAGGGGGGCTCTGGGGCCAACGTCCTGACTTCC. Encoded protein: CASSQGGSGANVLTS.

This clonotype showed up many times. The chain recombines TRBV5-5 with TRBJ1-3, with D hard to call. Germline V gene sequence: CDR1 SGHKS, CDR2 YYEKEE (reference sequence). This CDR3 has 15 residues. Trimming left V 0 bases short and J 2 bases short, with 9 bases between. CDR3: CASSLAYGPGNTIYF. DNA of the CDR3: TGTGCCAGCAGCTTGGCCTACGGCCCTGGAAACACCATATATTTT.

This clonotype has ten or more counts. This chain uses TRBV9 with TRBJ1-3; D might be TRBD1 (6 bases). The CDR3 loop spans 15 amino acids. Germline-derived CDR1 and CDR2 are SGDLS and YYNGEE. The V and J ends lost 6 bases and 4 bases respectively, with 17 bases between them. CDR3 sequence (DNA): TGTGCCAGCACGACCGGGGACAAAAGAGGAAACACCATATATTTT. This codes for CASTTGDKRGNTIYF.

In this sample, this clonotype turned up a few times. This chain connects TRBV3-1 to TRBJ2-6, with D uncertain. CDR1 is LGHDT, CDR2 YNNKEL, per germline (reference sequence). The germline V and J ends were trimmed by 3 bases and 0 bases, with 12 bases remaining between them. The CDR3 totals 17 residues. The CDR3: CASSHSRWGSGANVLTF. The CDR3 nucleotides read TGTGCCAGCAGCCACTCCCGTTGGGGCTCTGGGGCCAACGTCCTGACTTTC. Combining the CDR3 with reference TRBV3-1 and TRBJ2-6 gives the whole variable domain DTAVSQTPKYLVTQMGNDKSIKCEQNLGHDTMYWYKQDSKKFLKIMFSYNNKELIINETVPNRFSPKSPDKAHLNLHINSLELGDSAVYFCASSHSRWGSGANVLTFGAGSRLTVL.

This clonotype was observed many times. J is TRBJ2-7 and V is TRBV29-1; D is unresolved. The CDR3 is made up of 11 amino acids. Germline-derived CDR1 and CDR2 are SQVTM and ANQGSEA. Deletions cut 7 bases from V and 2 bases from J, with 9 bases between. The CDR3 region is CSGRTAYEQYF. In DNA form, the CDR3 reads TGCAGCGGACGGACGGCCTACGAGCAGTACTTC.

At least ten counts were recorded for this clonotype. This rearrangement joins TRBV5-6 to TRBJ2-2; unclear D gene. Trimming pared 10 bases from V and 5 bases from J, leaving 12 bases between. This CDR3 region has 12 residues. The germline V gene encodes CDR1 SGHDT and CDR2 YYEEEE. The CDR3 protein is CAGGRGTGELFF. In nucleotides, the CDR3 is TGTGCCGGCGGTAGAGGTACCGGGGAGCTGTTTTTT.

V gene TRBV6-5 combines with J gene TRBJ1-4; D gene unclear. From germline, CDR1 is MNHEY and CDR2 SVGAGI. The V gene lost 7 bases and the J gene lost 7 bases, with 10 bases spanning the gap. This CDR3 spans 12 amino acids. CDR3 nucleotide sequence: TGTGCCAGCAAGACTAATACTGAAAAACTGTTTTTT. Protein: CASKTNTEKLFF.

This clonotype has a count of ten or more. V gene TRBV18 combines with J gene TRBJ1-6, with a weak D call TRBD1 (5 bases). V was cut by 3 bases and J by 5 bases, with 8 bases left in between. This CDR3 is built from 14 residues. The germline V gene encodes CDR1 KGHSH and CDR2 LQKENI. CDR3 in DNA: TGTGCCAGCTCACCGGGACGGAATAATTCACCCCTCCACTTT. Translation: CASSPGRNNSPLHF.

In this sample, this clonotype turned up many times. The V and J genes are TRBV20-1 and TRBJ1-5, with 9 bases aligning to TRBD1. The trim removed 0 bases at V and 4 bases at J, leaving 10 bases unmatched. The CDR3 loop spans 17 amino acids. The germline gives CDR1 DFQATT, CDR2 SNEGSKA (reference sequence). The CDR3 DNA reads TGCAGTGCTAGAGACAGGGACAGGGAATGGTGGAATCAGCCCCAGCATTTT. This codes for CSARDRDREWWNQPQHF.

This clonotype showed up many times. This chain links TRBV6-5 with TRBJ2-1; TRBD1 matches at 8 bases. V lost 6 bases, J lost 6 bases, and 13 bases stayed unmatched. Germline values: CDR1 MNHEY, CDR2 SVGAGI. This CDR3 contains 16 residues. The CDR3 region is CASSYAPRTGRNEQFF. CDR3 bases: TGTGCCAGCAGCTACGCCCCAAGGACAGGGCGCAATGAGCAGTTCTTC.

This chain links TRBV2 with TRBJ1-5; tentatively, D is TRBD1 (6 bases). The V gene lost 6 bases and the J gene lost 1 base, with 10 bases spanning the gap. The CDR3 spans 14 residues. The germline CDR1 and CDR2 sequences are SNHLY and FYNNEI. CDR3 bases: TGTGCCAGCAGCCAAGGGGGGAGCAATCAGCCCCAGCATTTT. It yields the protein CASSQGGSNQPQHF.